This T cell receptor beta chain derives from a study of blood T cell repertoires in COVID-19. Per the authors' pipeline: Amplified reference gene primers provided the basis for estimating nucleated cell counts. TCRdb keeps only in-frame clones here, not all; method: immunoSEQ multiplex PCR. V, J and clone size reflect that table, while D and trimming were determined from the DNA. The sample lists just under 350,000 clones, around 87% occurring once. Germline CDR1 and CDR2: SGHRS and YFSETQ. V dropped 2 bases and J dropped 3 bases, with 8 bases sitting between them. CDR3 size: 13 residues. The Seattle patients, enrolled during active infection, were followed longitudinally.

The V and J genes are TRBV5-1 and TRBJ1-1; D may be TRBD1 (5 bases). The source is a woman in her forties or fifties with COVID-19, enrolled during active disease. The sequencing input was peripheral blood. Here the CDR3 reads CASSFSGYTEAFF. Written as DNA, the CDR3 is TGCGCCAGCAGCTTTTCAGGGTACACTGAAGCTTTCTTT.